This T cell receptor (beta chain) was sequenced for a study of blood T cell repertoires in COVID-19. The assay was immunoSEQ multiplex PCR, and TCRdb's table has in-frame clones only and misses some. The sample records about 300,000 clones, around 84% being singletons. V lost 6 bases to trimming and J lost 2 bases, with 5 bases between them. The germline gives CDR1 SNHLY, CDR2 FYNNEI. There are 12 residues in the CDR3. Specimen: PBMCs or T cells enriched from blood (not recorded which). The chain combines TRBV2 with TRBJ1-3; tentative D call: TRBD1 (5 bases). This receptor was taken from a young man who had recovered from COVID-19. Here the CDR3 DNA reads TGTGCCAGCAGACAGGCTGGAAACACCATATATTTT. Its protein is CASRQAGNTIYF.